Listed below are T cell receptor beta chains from one sample, sequenced in a study of cytomegalovirus exposure and HLA in healthy donors. Only in-frame clones appear in the TCRdb table, and some are missing; sequencing was by immunoSEQ multiplex PCR. This table holds about 160,000 clones, about four fifths found once. Sequencing used PBMCs. These receptors originate from a young man in good health and CMV-seronegative. The CDR3 runs from the conserved cysteine through the conserved F or W. The D gene is left open where the match is weak. Clone size is stated in some rows and not others, as once, few, many or a class when expanded.

size	length	J	D	V	DNA	CDR3
-	15	TRBJ1-1	-	TRBV7-9	TGTTCCAGCAGCTTAGGGGCTGGGTTGAACACTGAAGCTTTCTTT	CSSSLGAGLNTEAFF
once	16	TRBJ2-3	TRBD1	TRBV5-1	TGCGCCAGCAGTGAATTGGGGACAGTAAACACAGATACGCAGTATTTT	CASSELGTVNTDTQYF
-	17	TRBJ2-6	-	TRBV7-9	TGTGCCAGCAGCCCCCCAGTAGGGGACTCTGGGGCCAACGTCCTGACTTTC	CASSPPVGDSGANVLTF
-	16	TRBJ2-2	-	TRBV4-1	TGCGCCAGCAGCCAAGTGCCAGGGTTTACGAGCGGGGAGCTGTTTTTT	CASSQVPGFTSGELFF
-	12	TRBJ2-7	TRBD1	TRBV29-1	TGCAGCGTTACTTGGACAGGGAACGAGCAGTACTTC	CSVTWTGNEQYF
-	15	TRBJ2-1	TRBD2	TRBV10-2	TGCGCCAGCAGTCTCAAGCGGGGGGGAATCGATGAGCAGTTCTTC	CASSLKRGGIDEQFF
-	16	TRBJ2-2	TRBD2	TRBV28	TGTGCCAGCAGTCCTCCGGGACTAGGGTCCCCCGGGGAGCTGTTTTTT	CASSPPGLGSPGELFF
-	15	TRBJ2-1	TRBD2	TRBV5-1	TGCGCCAGCAGCTTCGGACTAGCGGGGGCCAATGAGCAGTTCTTC	CASSFGLAGANEQFF
-	14	TRBJ2-1	TRBD2	TRBV2	TGTGCCAGTGTGGCTGGCGGGAGTGTTAATGAGCAGTTCTTC	CASVAGGSVNEQFF
-	16	TRBJ2-7	TRBD1	TRBV7-2	TGTGCCAGCAGCGCGACGGGACAGTCTCATATCTACGAGCAGTACTTC	CASSATGQSHIYEQYF
-	16	TRBJ2-7	-	TRBV14	TGTGCCAGCAGCCAAGAGAGTTCCCTATTCTCCTACGAGCAGTACTTC	CASSQESSLFSYEQYF
-	15	TRBJ2-5	-	TRBV4-1	TGCGCCAGCAGCCGTGAGTCCAGGTCACAAGAGACCCAGTACTTC	CASSRESRSQETQYF
-	17	TRBJ2-7	TRBD2	TRBV11-3	TGTGCCAGCAGCTTTAGGTTGGGACTAGGTGCCTCCTACGAGCAGTACTTC	CASSFRLGLGASYEQYF
-	12	TRBJ2-7	-	TRBV13	TGTGCCAGCAGCTTGCCCGGGTACGAGCAGTACTTC	CASSLPGYEQYF
-	14	TRBJ1-1	-	TRBV7-2	TGTGCCAGCAGCTACGGGGGAGGAAACACTGAAGCTTTCTTT	CASSYGGGNTEAFF
-	14	TRBJ1-5	-	TRBV5-1	TGCGCCAGCAGCTTGGCCGGGGGCAATCAGCCCCAGCATTTT	CASSLAGGNQPQHF
-	16	TRBJ2-1	TRBD2	TRBV4-2	TGTGCCAGCAGCCAAGTGGGGCTAGCGGAAAACAATGAGCAGTTCTTC	CASSQVGLAENNEQFF
-	16	TRBJ1-1	-	TRBV6-5	TGTGCCAGCAGTTACTCGACATTAGCGCAGAACACTGAAGCTTTCTTT	CASSYSTLAQNTEAFF
-	20	TRBJ1-5	TRBD1	TRBV11-3	TGTGCCAGCAGCTTAGGAACCGGGACAGCCGGAATCTATAGCAATCAGCCCCAGCATTTT	CASSLGTGTAGIYSNQPQHF
-	15	TRBJ2-3	TRBD1	TRBV5-6	TGTGCCAGCAGCCCGGACAGGGGCTACACAGATACGCAGTATTTT	CASSPDRGYTDTQYF
-	15	TRBJ2-1	TRBD1	TRBV27	TGTGCCAGCCGACAGGGCCCTCCTTCCTACAATGAGCAGTTCTTC	CASRQGPPSYNEQFF
-	14	TRBJ1-3	-	TRBV5-1	TGCGCCAGCAGCTTGGCGTCCTCTGGAAACACCATATATTTT	CASSLASSGNTIYF
-	15	TRBJ2-5	TRBD1	TRBV10-2	TGCGCCAGCAGTCTTGGACAGGGCGTTGGAGAGACCCAGTACTTC	CASSLGQGVGETQYF
-	15	TRBJ2-5	TRBD2	TRBV5-1	TGCGCCAGCAGCTTAAGCGGGGGCTACCAAGAGACCCAGTACTTC	CASSLSGGYQETQYF
-	12	TRBJ2-7	-	TRBV2	TGTGCCAGCCGTACCGGCTCCTACGAGCAGTACTTC	CASRTGSYEQYF
-	16	TRBJ2-2	TRBD1	TRBV4-3	TGCGCCAGCAGCCTCGGACAGGGATCTCACACCGGGGAGCTGTTTTTT	CASSLGQGSHTGELFF
-	17	TRBJ2-7	-	TRBV19	TGTGCCAGTAGCGAGCGGACTAAGGGTCGCCCATCCTACGAGCAGTACTTC	CASSERTKGRPSYEQYF
once	13	TRBJ2-2	-	TRBV29-1	TGCAGCGTATTGACAGGCCGCACCGGGGAGCTGTTTTTT	CSVLTGRTGELFF
few	14	TRBJ2-7	TRBD2	TRBV7-2	TGTGCCAGCAGCTTTCCCGGGACTACCTACGAGCAGTACTTC	CASSFPGTTYEQYF
-	15	TRBJ2-2	TRBD1	TRBV9	TGTGCCAGCAGCTGGGGGCAGGGGGACACCGGGGAGCTGTTTTTT	CASSWGQGDTGELFF
-	14	TRBJ1-1	TRBD1	TRBV30	TGTGCCTGGGATTACAGGGGGCGAATCACTGAAGCTTTCTTT	CAWDYRGRITEAFF
-	14	TRBJ2-7	TRBD1	TRBV7-2	TGTGCCAGCAGCTTAGCTCCGACAGGGACCGAGCAGTACTTC	CASSLAPTGTEQYF
-	13	TRBJ2-3	-	TRBV9	TGTGCCAGCAGCGTAGGGGGGGCAGATACGCAGTATTTT	CASSVGGADTQYF
once	15	TRBJ1-5	-	TRBV6-1	TGTGCCAGCAGTGAATCGGGGGTCAGCAATCAGCCCCAGCATTTT	CASSESGVSNQPQHF
-	15	TRBJ2-7	TRBD1	TRBV7-9	TGTGCCAGCACTTCCGGGACAGGTGGAAGCTACGAGCAGTACTTC	CASTSGTGGSYEQYF
-	11	TRBJ2-1	-	TRBV5-1	TGCGCCACCTCGGTTGGGACAGAGCAGTTCTTC	CATSVGTEQFF
-	13	TRBJ2-5	TRBD2	TRBV30	TGTGCCTGGAGTGAGCGACTAGCGGAGACCCAGTACTTC	CAWSERLAETQYF
-	17	TRBJ2-7	-	TRBV30	TGTGCCTGGAGTCCCTCAGAGGAATTCGGTCCCCAGCGTGAGCAGTACTTC	CAWSPSEEFGPQREQYF
-	13	TRBJ1-2	-	TRBV19	TGTGCCAGTAGTAAATCGGCTAACTATGGCTACACCTTC	CASSKSANYGYTF
-	14	TRBJ2-7	TRBD1	TRBV5-1	TGCGCCAGCAGCTTAGGACAGGGGTTCTACGAGCAGTACTTC	CASSLGQGFYEQYF
few	13	TRBJ2-7	TRBD2	TRBV2	TGTGCCAGGGGAAGCGGGAGGGACTACGAGCAGTACTTC	CARGSGRDYEQYF
-	12	TRBJ2-1	-	TRBV2	TGTGCCAGCAGTCCGGGTAACCATGAGCAGTTCTTC	CASSPGNHEQFF
-	15	TRBJ1-4	-	TRBV18	TGTGCCAGCTCACCACCCTCGCAGGGTGGAGAAAAACTGTTTTTT	CASSPPSQGGEKLFF
-	15	TRBJ1-3	-	TRBV27	TGTGCCAGCAGTTTGGTCGGGGGCTCTGGAAACACCATATATTTT	CASSLVGGSGNTIYF
few	14	TRBJ1-1	TRBD1	TRBV18	TGTGCCAGCTCCAAAGACAGGGTGGTAACTGAAGCTTTCTTT	CASSKDRVVTEAFF
once	14	TRBJ2-1	-	TRBV4-2	TGTGCCAGCAGCCAGGCAGGGTTTTTGGATGAGCAGTTCTTC	CASSQAGFLDEQFF
-	14	TRBJ1-1	-	TRBV18	TGTGCCAGCTCACCGCGCATAACGAACACTGAAGCTTTCTTT	CASSPRITNTEAFF
-	15	TRBJ2-2	-	TRBV5-1	TGCGCCAGCAGCTTGGGCCAAACAAACACCGGGGAGCTGTTTTTT	CASSLGQTNTGELFF
once	14	TRBJ2-5	TRBD2	TRBV5-1	TGCGCCAGCAGCCTACTGACTAGCCCCGAGACCCAGTACTTC	CASSLLTSPETQYF
few	13	TRBJ1-5	TRBD1	TRBV6-5	TGTGCCAGCGGGGGACAGGGGTATCAGCCCCAGCATTTT	CASGGQGYQPQHF
-	16	TRBJ2-7	TRBD2	TRBV5-4	TGTGCCAGCAGCCCGTACTTAGCGGGAGGAAACTACGAGCAGTACTTC	CASSPYLAGGNYEQYF
once	13	TRBJ2-7	TRBD2	TRBV25-1	TGTGCCAGCAGGAGCGGGGGCTCCTACGAGCAGTACTTC	CASRSGGSYEQYF
-	14	TRBJ1-5	-	TRBV27	TGTGCCAGCAGTTTTCGGGGACTCAATCAGCCCCAGCATTTT	CASSFRGLNQPQHF
-	15	TRBJ2-7	TRBD2	TRBV9	TGTGCCAGCAGCGTAGGAGCGGGAGTCCCCTACGAGCAGTACTTC	CASSVGAGVPYEQYF
-	15	TRBJ1-3	-	TRBV6-5	TGTGCCAGCAGTTACTCGACGGGCTCTGGAAACACCATATATTTT	CASSYSTGSGNTIYF